The 32 T cell receptor beta chains given below trace back to one sample, sequenced in a study of Graves' ophthalmopathy and Graves' hyperthyroidism. RNA transcripts served as template for amplifying TCR beta CDR3 sequences. After a first-round RT-PCR with HTBI primers, a second-round multiplex PCR was run. Via MiXCR, TCRdb re-called the multiplex PCR reads, giving one row per CDR3 protein. Counted here are roughly 400,000 distinct CDR3 sequences, approximately 15% occurring once; the ten biggest clones make up about 7%. The sequenced sample was peripheral blood. The source of these receptors is a woman under 30 with stable Graves' hyperthyroidism.

The sample holds many counts of this clonotype. The genes are TRBV12-3 or TRBV12-4 and TRBJ1-1; maybe TRBD1 (6 bases). V gave up 5 bases and J gave up 4 bases, with 14 bases separating them. CDR3 size: 14 residues. CDR3 nucleotides: TGTGCCAGCAGTAAACAGGGAGTAAGCACTGAAGCTTTCTTT. Translated: CASSKQGVSTEAFF.

In its sample, this clonotype was seen many times. The CDR3 bases are TGTGCCAGCAGCTTCTCCGACTTGTTTTCACCCCTCCACTTT. This sequence encodes CASSFSDLFSPLHF. This rearrangement joins TRBV7-9 to TRBJ1-6, with D unclear. CDR3 length: 14 amino acids. V was cut by 3 bases and J by 9 bases, with 12 bases left in between. Germline V CDR1 and CDR2: SEHNR, FQNEAQ (reference sequence).

This clonotype was counted at least ten times. The chain uses TRBV7-2 and TRBJ1-1; D is unclear. Germline V CDR1 and CDR2: SGHTA, FQGNSA. The CDR3 extends over 13 amino acids. Trimming took off 2 bases at V and 5 bases at J, with 9 bases between the two ends. The CDR3 DNA sequence: TGTGCCAGCAGCTTATCAGGACGTACTGAAGCTTTCTTT. Translated: CASSLSGRTEAFF.

This clonotype was seen at least ten times. V usage is TRBV27 and J usage is TRBJ1-2, with D hard to call. V was trimmed by 2 bases and J by 8 bases, leaving 15 bases between them. CDR1 MNHEY and CDR2 SMNVEV come from the germline V gene (reference sequence). The CDR3 spans 14 residues. The CDR3 loop reads CASSLLGGPWGYTF. In DNA form, the CDR3 reads TGTGCCAGCAGTTTACTGGGCGGCCCATGGGGCTACACCTTC.

This clonotype was detected ten times or more. The chain uses TRBV5-1 and TRBJ2-7, with 11 nucleotides matching TRBD1. The CDR3 has 15 residues. Trimming took 3 bases from V and 2 from J; bases not matched to a gene: 4. Germline-derived CDR1 and CDR2 are SGHRS and YFSETQ. CDR3 bases: TGCGCCAGCAGCTCCGGGACAGGGGGTCCCTACGAGCAGTACTTC. Amino acid sequence: CASSSGTGGPYEQYF.

This clonotype was observed at least ten times. The genes are TRBV20-1 and TRBJ2-7, with TRBD1 identical over 9 bases. Germline values: CDR1 DFQATT, CDR2 SNEGSKA (reference sequence). The CDR3 covers 15 residues. Unmatched junction bases numbered 8, after V lost 0 bases and J lost 5 bases. CDR3 sequence reads: CSARDNGQGQDEQYF. CDR3 in DNA: TGCAGTGCTAGAGACAATGGACAGGGGCAGGACGAGCAGTACTTC.

This clonotype was seen ten or more times. This chain joins TRBV20-1 and TRBJ1-1; TRBD1 is a possible D gene (5 bases). The germline V gene encodes CDR1 DFQATT and CDR2 SNEGSKA (reference sequence). V was cut by 6 bases and J by 4 bases, with 12 bases left in between. The CDR3 extends over 12 amino acids. CDR3 region: CSAATGATEAFF. The CDR3 DNA reads TGCAGTGCGGCAACAGGAGCCACTGAAGCTTTCTTT.

This clonotype has ten or more counts. V usage is TRBV11-1 and J usage is TRBJ1-2, with D possibly TRBD1 on 6 matching bases. The length of the CDR3 is 16 residues. Germline assignment: CDR1 SGHAT and CDR2 FQDESV (reference sequence). Deletions cut 6 bases from V and 1 base from J, with 18 bases between. The CDR3 reads CASSLLGGAYNYGYTF. Here the CDR3 DNA reads TGTGCCAGCAGTCTTCTCGGGGGGGCCTATAACTATGGCTACACCTTC.

This clonotype was seen repeatedly, ten times or more. The CDR3 nucleotides read TGTGCCAGCAAGGGGGGACAGGGAGCTTTCTTT. Protein: CASKGGQGAFF. The J gene is TRBJ1-1, the V gene TRBV2, with 9 bases fitting TRBD1. Trimming at V came to 7 bases and at J to 10 bases, leaving 4 bases not matched to a gene. The CDR3 totals 11 residues. Germline CDR1 is SNHLY and CDR2 is FYNNEI. The full variable domain, completed using reference TRBV2 and TRBJ1-1, is EPEVTQTPSHQVTQMGQEVILRCVPISNHLYFYWYRQILGQKVEFLVSFYNNEISEKSEIFDDQFSVERPDGSNFTLKIRSTKLEDSAMYFCASKGGQGAFFGQGTRLTVV.

This clonotype has a count of ten or more. The chain recombines TRBV20-1 with TRBJ2-7; TRBD2 aligns across 9 bases. Germline V gives CDR1 DFQATT, CDR2 SNEGSKA (reference sequence). The length of the CDR3 is 12 residues. The V gene end was trimmed by 5 bases and the J gene end by 5 bases; junction bases not matched to a gene: 4. CDR3 protein: CSALSGGHEQYF. DNA of the CDR3: TGCAGTGCTTTGAGCGGGGGGCACGAGCAGTACTTC.

J is TRBJ2-5 and V is TRBV28, with D uncertain. Between the trimmed V and J ends, which lost 3 bases and 7 bases, there was a span of 6 bases. Germline CDR1 is MDHEN and CDR2 is SYDVKM. This CDR3 has 11 amino acids. CDR3 bases: TGTGCCAGCAGTTTTTTCGGGACCCAGTACTTC. It yields the protein CASSFFGTQYF.

The V gene is TRBV10-3, the J gene TRBJ1-2; a weak D match, TRBD1 (6 bases). The V end lost 5 bases, the J end lost 6 bases, and 13 bases lay between the germline ends. The CDR3 runs 13 residues. Germline CDR1 is ENHRY and CDR2 is SYGVKD. CDR3 DNA sequence: TGTGCCATCAGTCGACAGGAGATTAATGGCTACACCTTC. Its protein is CAISRQEINGYTF.

This clonotype was recorded at least ten times. This sequence joins TRBV12-5 and TRBJ1-5; no firm D call. This CDR3 region has 16 residues. V shed 3 bases and J shed 3 bases, with 15 bases lying between them. Germline V gene sequence: CDR1 LGHNT, CDR2 FRNRAP. The CDR3 here is CASGFRSAGYNQPQHF. As DNA, the CDR3 is TGTGCTAGTGGTTTTCGATCGGCAGGCTACAATCAGCCCCAGCATTTT.

This clonotype has a count of ten or more. This chain links TRBV10-1 with TRBJ2-5, with D unresolved. V lost 5 bases, J lost 3 bases, and 10 bases lay in between. Germline values: CDR1 WNHNN, CDR2 SYGVQD (reference sequence). The CDR3 loop spans 13 amino acids. In nucleotides, the CDR3 is TGCGCCAGCAGTATAGACACTAAAGAGACCCAGTACTTC. It encodes CASSIDTKETQYF.

This clonotype was detected ten times or more. DNA of the CDR3: TGTGCCATCAGTGATAGCGACCCCGGGGTAGAGACCCAGTACTTC. Amino acids: CAISDSDPGVETQYF. The chain links TRBV10-3 to TRBJ2-5, with a possible D match to TRBD2 (5 bases). The ends were cut back, 3 bases at V and 4 bases at J, with 15 bases in the middle. The CDR3 totals 15 residues. The V gene's germline CDR1 is ENHRY and CDR2 SYGVKD.

This clonotype was detected many times. The chain has TRBV5-1 and TRBJ2-5; D unresolved. CDR3 size: 12 residues. V dropped 1 base and J dropped 5 bases, with 6 bases sitting between them. Germline CDR1 reads SGHRS; CDR2 reads YFSETQ. In DNA, the CDR3 is TGCGCCAGCAGCTTGTCCAAGGAGACCCAGTACTTC. Translating gives CASSLSKETQYF. The full variable domain, completed using reference TRBV5-1 and TRBJ2-5, is KAGVTQTPRYLIKTRGQQVTLSCSPISGHRSVSWYQQTPGQGLQFLFEYFSETQRNKGNFPGRFSGRQFSNSRSEMNVSTLELGDSALYLCASSLSKETQYFGPGTRLLVL.

This clonotype was observed at least ten times. The chain recombines TRBV10-3 with TRBJ2-5, with TRBD1 matching 10 bases. The CDR3 covers 16 residues. Germline CDR1 and CDR2: ENHRY and SYGVKD. J lost 5 bases, V lost 0 bases, and 6 bases had no gene match. The CDR3 nucleotides read TGTGCCATCAGTGAGTCCTCTGGACAGGGGGATGAGACCCAGTACTTC. It encodes CAISESSGQGDETQYF.

Many counts were recorded for this clonotype. The chain joins TRBV6-5 to TRBJ1-2, with 7 positions matching TRBD1. The ends lost 6 bases at V and 10 bases at J; junction bases unmatched: 11. The CDR3 sequence is 13 residues long. Germline values: CDR1 MNHEY, CDR2 SVGAGI. The CDR3: CASSGRQGEVYTF. The DNA of the CDR3 is TGTGCCAGCAGCGGAAGACAGGGAGAAGTCTACACCTTC.

This clonotype was counted at least ten times. This chain links TRBV7-2 with TRBJ1-2; D is perhaps TRBD1 (5 bases). CDR3 size: 14 residues. Germline V gene lookup returns CDR1 SGHTA and CDR2 FQGNSA. Deletions cut 1 base from V and 4 bases from J, with 10 bases between. The CDR3 DNA reads as TGTGCCAGCAGCTTAGGGGGCAGGTTCTATGGCTACACCTTC. This gives the protein CASSLGGRFYGYTF.

Details on this clonotype: A much more abundant neighbour one base away suggests this may be a read error. The chain uses TRBV12-3 or TRBV12-4 and TRBJ1-6; D not resolved. V was shortened by 3 bases and J by 15 bases, with 12 bases between the two germline ends. There are 12 residues in the CDR3. The CDR3 DNA follows: TGTGCCAGCAGTTTTATGGCCCCACACCTCCACTTT. Translated, it gives CASSFMAPHLHF.

This clonotype was observed at least ten times. The chain is built from TRBV12-3 or TRBV12-4 and TRBJ2-5, with 9 nucleotides matching TRBD1. J gave up 1 base and V 3 bases, and 15 bases lay outside the gene matches. CDR3 length: 19 amino acids. The CDR3 region has the DNA TGTGCCAGCAGTTTTAGAACAGGGGGCTTTGGTACCACCCAAGAGACCCAGTACTTC. Protein: CASSFRTGGFGTTQETQYF.

This clonotype was seen at least ten times. The CDR3: CSASTTGNKGFGYTF. The CDR3 DNA reads TGCAGTGCTAGTACGACAGGGAATAAGGGCTTTGGCTACACCTTC. This chain connects TRBV20-1 to TRBJ1-2; the match to TRBD1 covers 7 bases. Germline CDR1 and CDR2: DFQATT and SNEGSKA (reference sequence). Unmatched junction bases numbered 14, after V lost 3 bases and J lost 7 bases. CDR3 length: 15 residues.

There are many counts of this clonotype. The rearrangement uses TRBV20-1 and TRBJ1-1; unclear D gene. Germline loops: CDR1 DFQATT, CDR2 SNEGSKA (reference sequence). V was shortened by 3 bases and J by 3 bases, with 14 bases between the two germline ends. This CDR3 contains 14 residues. For the CDR3, the DNA is TGCAGTGCTAGTTATCGGAGTAGAGACACTGAAGCTTTCTTT. It yields the protein CSASYRSRDTEAFF.

This clonotype was observed many times. The gene calls are TRBV20-1 and TRBJ1-1, with D unresolved. V lost 0 bases and J 6 bases, leaving 23 bases between the germline ends. The CDR3 covers 17 residues. Germline assignment: CDR1 DFQATT and CDR2 SNEGSKA (reference sequence). The CDR3 DNA reads TGCAGTGCTAGAGATTTCGTGGGAGTGGGTTCTCGGGCTGAAGCTTTCTTT. As protein: CSARDFVGVGSRAEAFF.

This clonotype was seen many times. The chain carries TRBV12-3 or TRBV12-4 and TRBJ2-5; the D gene is possibly TRBD1 (7 bases). The germline V and J ends were trimmed by 6 bases and 5 bases, with 16 bases remaining between them. The CDR3 contains 14 residues. CDR3 sequence reads: CASRRTGAGETQYF. The CDR3 bases are TGTGCCAGCAGAAGGACAGGCGCGGGGGAGACCCAGTACTTC.

This clonotype occurred many times. This rearrangement joins TRBV5-1 to TRBJ1-2, with 12 bases matching TRBD1. The germline V gene has CDR1 SGHRS and CDR2 YFSETQ. This CDR3 comprises 15 residues. V was clipped by 4 bases and J by 7 bases; unmatched bases: 8. This CDR3 reads CASSPPGQGALGYTF. Here the CDR3 DNA reads TGCGCCAGCAGCCCGCCGGGACAGGGGGCGCTTGGCTACACCTTC.

This clonotype was picked up many times. The chain recombines TRBV6-5 with TRBJ1-1; D gene ambiguous. This CDR3 region has 16 residues. Trimming shortened V by 0 bases and J by 0 bases, and 11 bases separated the two germline ends. Germline values: CDR1 MNHEY, CDR2 SVGAGI. CDR3 nucleotide sequence: TGTGCCAGCAGTTACTCGGTCTTCCCAATGAACACTGAAGCTTTCTTT. Its protein product is CASSYSVFPMNTEAFF.

This clonotype has at least ten counts. This rearrangement joins TRBV27 to TRBJ2-5; the D is unclear. Per the germline V gene, CDR1 is MNHEY and CDR2 is SMNVEV (reference sequence). Trimming took 6 bases from V and 7 from J, leaving 15 bases between them. This CDR3 has 13 residues. CDR3 bases: TGTGCCAGCAGCCCCCCCGGTGTAGGGACCCAGTACTTC. Translated: CASSPPGVGTQYF.

In this sample, this clonotype turned up many times. The J gene is TRBJ1-2, the V gene TRBV4-1, with D perhaps TRBD1 (5 bases). Trimming shortened V by 0 bases and J by 4 bases, and 12 bases separated the two germline ends. Germline lookup yields CDR1 MGHRA and CDR2 YSYEKL. This CDR3 region has 15 residues. This CDR3 is CASSQDREGFYGYTF. CDR3 nucleotide sequence: TGCGCCAGCAGCCAAGATCGGGAGGGGTTCTATGGCTACACCTTC.

This clonotype was counted ten times or more. The chain employs TRBV7-2 and TRBJ2-2; D not certain. CDR1 is SGHTA and CDR2 is FQGNSA in the germline V gene. The CDR3 extends over 14 amino acids. Trimming removed 3 bases at V and 2 bases at J, with 7 bases between. CDR3 in amino acids: CASSLLLNTGELFF. CDR3 DNA: TGTGCCAGCAGCTTGTTACTTAACACCGGGGAGCTGTTTTTT.

This clonotype was detected many times. J is TRBJ1-1 and V is TRBV28; D call uncertain. The CDR3 length is 13 residues. The germline V gene has CDR1 MDHEN and CDR2 SYDVKM. V lost 2 bases and J 9 bases, leaving 13 bases between the germline ends. The CDR3 nucleotides are TGTGCCAGCAGTTTACCAGGACCCGAGAAAGCTTTCTTT. Its translation is CASSLPGPEKAFF.

This clonotype was counted at least ten times. The rearrangement uses TRBV7-2 and TRBJ2-7; D is unresolved. In germline, CDR1 is SGHTA, CDR2 FQGNSA. With 5 bases removed from V and 1 base from J, the gap between germline ends came to 9 bases. This CDR3 comprises 13 residues. The CDR3 nucleotides are TGTGCCAGCAGCCCCCGTATGTCCTACGAGCAGTACTTC. This codes for CASSPRMSYEQYF.